The subject of this entry is one T cell receptor beta chain. What it recognizes is unknown. This sample is part of a study of chemoradiotherapy in HPV16-positive cancers. Study overall: Candidate HPV-specific clones and shared TCR motifs came from a couple of HPV16-positive patients. Points from the study as a whole: During treatment, candidate HPV-specific clones and E7-related motifs expanded in tumor. HPV-responsive T-cell expansion during chemoradiotherapy was linked to improved recurrence-free survival in HPV16-positive patients.

V was pared by 3 bases and J by 1 base, with 8 bases between. The CDR3 runs to 13 residues. Germline V gene data show CDR1 as SGHRS and CDR2 as YFSETQ. TCRdb keeps only in-frame clones here, not all; method: immunoSEQ multiplex PCR. The sample lists 1,500 to 2,000 clones, 95% to 96% occurring once. V and J are TRBV5-1 and TRBJ2-7; D is possibly TRBD2 (6 bases). Here the sequenced sample was tumor tissue, taken from a patient who underwent chemoradiotherapy. The receptor's source is a human donor with HPV-associated anogenital cancer. CDR3 amino acids: CASSWGESYEQYF. CDR3 in DNA: TGCGCCAGCAGCTGGGGGGAGTCCTACGAGCAGTACTTC.